Described below is a single TCR beta chain sequence and its context. Antigen specificity is unknown. The sample comes from a study of cytomegalovirus exposure and HLA in healthy donors. Vbeta (60) and Jbeta (13) primers were used in the PCR. Sequencing used immunoSEQ multiplex PCR; TCRdb keeps in-frame clones, though not all of them. This sample carries about 43,000 clones, roughly 80% of them seen once, and the ten largest clones take roughly 1.5%. The V gene's germline CDR1 is MNHEY and CDR2 SVGAGI. CDR3 length: 11 residues. The V end lost 2 bases, the J end lost 6 bases, and 4 bases lay between the germline ends. General study results and limits: Prior analysis indicated that the majority of TCR beta V segments exhibited productivity approximately 90% or approximately 30% of the time. Three chains tied to CMV proved CMV antigen-specific in vitro. TCR beta chain V- and J-gene trimming was linked, in a later analysis, to a missense variant in DCLRE1C.

The V call is TRBV6-5, the J call TRBJ1-1; D is unresolved. Sequenced input: PBMCs. The receptor was isolated from a man aged 25 to 45 in good health and CMV-seronegative. CDR3 bases: TGTGCCAGCAGTTACCCGTCTGAAGCTTTCTTT. Translation: CASSYPSEAFF.